These 29 T cell receptor beta chains share one sample of origin, sequenced in a study of blood T cell repertoires in COVID-19 (dated by TCRdb to about 2020). Receptor libraries were prepared by the immunoSEQ multiplex PCR assay. TCRdb mirrors the immuneACCESS table, restricted to in-frame sequences. Some clones are absent from its copies; in checked studies, under half trace to an unresolved V gene, and the reason for the others is unknown. The sample contains about 84,000 clones, nearly 95% of them found a single time. The ten largest clones add up to about 4.5% of the sample. Sequencing input: peripheral blood. These receptor sequences come from a human donor with active COVID-19. The donor label of this sample is uncertain.

CDR3 coding DNA: TGCGCCAGCGGGTCCGGGACAGGGGTCTATGGCTACACCTTC. This translates into CASGSGTGVYGYTF. V usage is TRBV5-1 and J usage is TRBJ1-2, with 10 positions matching TRBD1. Germline V gene sequence: CDR1 SGHRS, CDR2 YFSETQ. The junction had 7 bases not matched to a gene; V was cut back by 7 bases and J by 4 bases. The CDR3 is 14 residues long. The variable domain in full, with the rest retrieved from reference TRBV5-1 and TRBJ1-2, is KAGVTQTPRYLIKTRGQQVTLSCSPISGHRSVSWYQQTPGQGLQFLFEYFSETQRNKGNFPGRFSGRQFSNSRSEMNVSTLELGDSALYLCASGSGTGVYGYTFGSGTRLTVV.

CDR3 coding DNA: TGTGCCAGCAGTTTAGACAGGGGGTCTGGAAACACCATATATTTT. This encodes CASSLDRGSGNTIYF. The V call is TRBV28, the J call TRBJ1-3, with 9 positions matching TRBD1. The V and J ends lost 2 bases and 1 base, in that order; junction bases with no gene match: 0. The CDR3 extends over 15 amino acids. Germline V gives CDR1 MDHEN, CDR2 SYDVKM.

The rearrangement joins TRBV7-2 to TRBJ1-6; possible D gene TRBD1, 6 bases. The CDR3 loop spans 14 amino acids. The germline V gene encodes CDR1 SGHTA and CDR2 FQGNSA. V dropped 1 base and J dropped 10 bases, with 11 bases sitting between them. CDR3 bases: TGTGCCAGCAGCTTAGTCCCAGGGGTCTCACCCCTCCACTTT. This sequence encodes CASSLVPGVSPLHF.

The count of this clone is one. The CDR3 reads CASSRTGINNYGYTF. The CDR3 DNA reads as TGTGCCAGCAGCCGGACAGGGATAAATAACTATGGCTACACCTTC. V and J are TRBV6-2 or TRBV6-3 and TRBJ1-2; 8 nucleotides line up with TRBD1. V was pared by 6 bases and J by 1 base, with 7 bases of the junction left unmatched. The CDR3 sequence is 15 residues long. Germline assignment: CDR1 MNHEY and CDR2 SVGEGT.

The rearrangement links TRBV6-5 to TRBJ2-1, with TRBD2 matching 9 bases. The CDR3 has 15 residues. Per the germline V gene, CDR1 is MNHEY and CDR2 is SVGAGI. V trimming: 5 bases; J trimming: 8 bases; junction bases outside the gene matches: 10. For the CDR3, the DNA is TGTGCCAGCAGTCAGACTAGCGGATTTATATATGAGCAGTTCTTC. Its protein is CASSQTSGFIYEQFF.

The chain carries TRBV5-1 and TRBJ1-1, with 10 bases lining up with TRBD1. Germline lookup yields CDR1 SGHRS and CDR2 YFSETQ. V lost 4 bases, J lost 5 bases, and 5 bases stayed unmatched. The CDR3 sequence is 14 residues long. CDR3 residues: CASSGDRGGTEAFF. Written as DNA, the CDR3 is TGCGCCAGCAGCGGGGACAGGGGTGGGACTGAAGCTTTCTTT.

The V and J genes are TRBV5-4 and TRBJ2-3; D gene ambiguous. The ends were cut back, 0 bases at V and 7 bases at J, with 12 bases in the middle. From germline, CDR1 is SGHNT and CDR2 YYREEE (reference sequence). This CDR3 spans 14 amino acids. The CDR3 protein is CASSLGAAGNTQYF. The CDR3 DNA reads TGTGCCAGCAGCTTGGGTGCTGCCGGTAATACGCAGTATTTT. The full variable domain, with the rest looked up from reference TRBV5-4 and TRBJ2-3, is ETGVTQSPTHLIKTRGQQVTLRCSSQSGHNTVSWYQQALGQGPQFIFQYYREEENGRGNFPPRFSGLQFPNYSSELNVNALELDDSALYLCASSLGAAGNTQYFGPGTRLTVL.

The genes are TRBV5-1 and TRBJ2-3, with 12 positions matching TRBD2. Germline-derived CDR1 and CDR2 are SGHRS and YFSETQ. With V trimmed by 3 bases and J by 3 bases, 8 bases remained unmatched. The CDR3 is 17 residues long. In nucleotides, the CDR3 is TGCGCCAGCAGCTCTCTAGCGGGAGGGCCCTCGACAGATACGCAGTATTTT. It codes for CASSSLAGGPSTDTQYF.

J is TRBJ1-3 and V is TRBV27, with D possibly TRBD1 on 5 matching bases. The CDR3 contains 14 residues. Trimming took off 6 bases at V and 1 base at J, with 10 bases between the two ends. CDR1 MNHEY and CDR2 SMNVEV come from the germline V gene (reference sequence). Written as DNA, the CDR3 is TGTGCCAGCAGGTCCCAGGGTTCTGGAAACACCATATATTTT. Its translation: CASRSQGSGNTIYF.

The gene calls are TRBV19 and TRBJ2-1; D perhaps matches TRBD2 (6 bases). The CDR3 sequence is 15 residues long. Trimming removed 7 bases at V and 0 bases at J, with 13 bases between. Looked up from germline, CDR1 is LNHDA and CDR2 is SQIVND (reference sequence). CDR3 nucleotides: TGTGCCAGTACCACGCGGCGGGACTCCTACAATGAGCAGTTCTTC. It encodes CASTTRRDSYNEQFF. The entire variable domain, with the rest obtained from reference TRBV19 and TRBJ2-1, is as follows: DGGITQSPKYLFRKEGQNVTLSCEQNLNHDAMYWYRQDPGQGLRLIYYSQIVNDFQKGDIAEGYSVSREKKESFPLTVTSAQKNPTAFYLCASTTRRDSYNEQFFGPGTRLTVL.

This chain links TRBV6-6 with TRBJ2-5; 9 bases align to TRBD1. The CDR3 totals 14 residues. J lost 3 bases, V lost 9 bases, and 8 bases had no gene match. Germline assignment: CDR1 MNHNY and CDR2 SVGAGI (reference sequence). The CDR3 spells CASGYRDREETQYF. The CDR3 bases are TGTGCCAGTGGATACCGGGACAGGGAAGAGACCCAGTACTTC.

The rearrangement uses TRBV3-1 (or the pseudogene TRBV3-2) and TRBJ1-3; the D is unclear. The germline gives CDR1 LGHDT, CDR2 YNNKEL (reference sequence). This CDR3 has 16 residues. Trimming stripped 10 bases from V and 0 bases from J, with 19 bases between. CDR3 DNA: TGTGCCACCCAGAATCGGGATTTATCCTCTGGAAACACCATATATTTT. Its protein product is CATQNRDLSSGNTIYF.

The CDR3: CATSDGGAAQETQYF. CDR3 sequence (DNA): TGTGCCACCAGTGACGGGGGGGCCGCCCAAGAGACCCAGTACTTC. The V call is TRBV24-1, the J call TRBJ2-5, with 8 positions matching TRBD2. Trimming took 4 bases from V and 1 from J; bases not matched to a gene: 4. CDR3 length: 15 residues. The germline CDR1 and CDR2 sequences are KGHDR and SFDVKD.

This chain links TRBV3-1 (or the pseudogene TRBV3-2) with TRBJ1-2; tentative D call: TRBD1 (6 bases). CDR1 and CDR2 (germline): LGHDT, YNNKEL (reference sequence). The germline V and J ends were trimmed by 5 bases and 6 bases, with 19 bases remaining between them. The CDR3 consists of 15 residues. CDR3 region: CASSIKGTAGDGYTF. Written as DNA, the CDR3 is TGTGCCAGCAGCATAAAGGGAACCGCAGGGGATGGCTACACCTTC.

The chain couples TRBV6-1 to TRBJ1-2; a possible D gene is TRBD1 (5 bases). V lost 2 bases to trimming and J lost 8 bases, with 12 bases between them. Germline V gene sequence: CDR1 MNHNS, CDR2 SASEGT. This CDR3 comprises 13 residues. The CDR3 sequence is CASSEIQGVGYTF. CDR3 DNA sequence: TGTGCCAGCAGTGAAATCCAGGGCGTGGGCTACACCTTC.

This clone has only one observation. CDR3 bases: TGCGCCAGCAGCCAACGTAGACTAGCGGGTAATACAGATACGCAGTATTTT. Translation: CASSQRRLAGNTDTQYF. The rearrangement links TRBV4-3 to TRBJ2-3; 10 bases align to TRBD2. This CDR3 spans 17 amino acids. Germline V CDR1 and CDR2: LGHNA, YSLEER. Germline trimming cut 2 bases from V and 3 bases from J; bases unmatched to any gene: 8.

The V gene is TRBV5-1, the J gene TRBJ2-5, with D possibly being TRBD2 (5 bases). The CDR3 is made up of 14 amino acids. Germline lookup yields CDR1 SGHRS and CDR2 YFSETQ. Trimming shortened V by 0 bases and J by 5 bases, and 11 bases separated the two germline ends. CDR3 sequence: CASSLVDGEETQYF. CDR3 coding DNA: TGCGCCAGCAGCTTGGTCGATGGGGAGGAGACCCAGTACTTC. Based on the CDR3 plus reference TRBV5-1 and TRBJ2-5, the full variable domain is KAGVTQTPRYLIKTRGQQVTLSCSPISGHRSVSWYQQTPGQGLQFLFEYFSETQRNKGNFPGRFSGRQFSNSRSEMNVSTLELGDSALYLCASSLVDGEETQYFGPGTRLLVL.

The V and J genes are TRBV9 and TRBJ2-1; 9 bases align to TRBD2. The CDR3 totals 15 residues. The trim removed 6 bases at V and 4 bases at J, leaving 8 bases unmatched. Germline V lookup: CDR1 SGDLS, CDR2 YYNGEE. CDR3 amino acids: CASTQGLAGYNEQFF. The CDR3 DNA is TGTGCCAGCACCCAGGGGCTAGCGGGGTACAATGAGCAGTTCTTC.

This rearrangement joins TRBV7-8 to TRBJ2-1; possibly TRBD1 for D (6 bases). V gave up 5 bases and J gave up 4 bases, with 15 bases separating them. Germline-derived CDR1 and CDR2 are SGHVS and FQNEAQ. This CDR3 comprises 15 residues. CDR3 bases: TGTGCCAGCAGCCAAAGGCAGGGGACGTACAATGAGCAGTTCTTC. It encodes CASSQRQGTYNEQFF.

This rearrangement joins TRBV7-2 to TRBJ2-4; 9 bases line up with TRBD2. This CDR3 contains 16 residues. Germline CDR1 and CDR2: SGHTA and FQGNSA. V lost 9 bases to trimming and J lost 1 base; unmatched junction nucleotides: 10. As DNA, the CDR3 is TGTGCCAGTTCCTTACTTAGCGGGGGTGCCAAAAACATTCAGTACTTC. Amino acid sequence: CASSLLSGGAKNIQYF.

The CDR3 region is CASSAIWDSATSNYGYTF. CDR3 bases: TGTGCCAGCTCAGCAATCTGGGACAGCGCTACTTCTAACTATGGCTACACCTTC. This chain uses TRBV18 with TRBJ1-2; 7 bases match TRBD1. V dropped 5 bases and J dropped 0; count of bases not matched to a gene: 15. From germline, CDR1 is KGHSH and CDR2 LQKENI. The CDR3 extends over 18 amino acids.

The chain joins TRBV7-2 to TRBJ2-4, with TRBD2 identical over 8 bases. J gave up 12 bases and V 0 bases, and 7 bases lay outside the gene matches. The CDR3 totals 14 residues. CDR1 SGHTA and CDR2 FQGNSA come from the germline V gene. CDR3 region: CASSLAGSGNTQYF. For the CDR3, the DNA is TGTGCCAGCAGCTTAGCGGGTAGCGGGAATACTCAGTACTTC.

The chain employs TRBV12-3 or TRBV12-4 and TRBJ1-5; D is unclear. This CDR3 is 13 amino acids long. Trimming pared 6 bases from V and 0 bases from J, leaving 6 bases between. The DNA for the CDR3 is TGTGCCAGCAGCCCCAATAGCAATCAGCCCCAGCATTTT. As protein: CASSPNSNQPQHF.

V usage is TRBV6-5 and J usage is TRBJ2-7, with TRBD1 matching 7 bases. Per the germline V gene, CDR1 is MNHEY and CDR2 is SVGAGI. This CDR3 comprises 12 residues. After removal of 11 bases from V and 2 bases from J, the junction contained 6 bases not matched to a gene. The DNA for the CDR3 is TGTGCCGGAAAAGGACAGGCCTACGAGCAGTACTTC. Its protein is CAGKGQAYEQYF.

The chain is built from TRBV24-1 and TRBJ2-1, with 7 bases identical to TRBD2. Looked up from germline, CDR1 is KGHDR and CDR2 is SFDVKD. The CDR3 has 15 residues. Unmatched junction bases numbered 9, after V lost 2 bases and J lost 9 bases. CDR3 amino acids: CATSDSGTVAGEQFF. The CDR3 DNA reads as TGTGCCACCAGTGATTCCGGTACAGTAGCGGGTGAGCAGTTCTTC.

The CDR3: CASSLLRAGGRNTDTQYF. The CDR3 DNA reads TGCGCCAGCAGCTTGTTGAGAGCGGGGGGGCGAAACACAGATACGCAGTATTTT. V gene TRBV5-1 combines with J gene TRBJ2-3, with 10 bases lining up with TRBD2. Germline CDR1 reads SGHRS; CDR2 reads YFSETQ. J lost 2 bases, V lost 1 base, and 10 bases had no gene match. CDR3 size: 18 residues.

V usage is TRBV5-4 and J usage is TRBJ2-2; 10 bases line up with TRBD2. The CDR3 extends over 18 amino acids. V trimming: 4 bases; J trimming: 9 bases; junction bases outside the gene matches: 18. Germline V gene sequence: CDR1 SGHNT, CDR2 YYREEE (reference sequence). CDR3 protein: CASSQPPLGAGGLRELFF. The CDR3, as DNA: TGTGCCAGCAGCCAGCCCCCCCTGGGAGCGGGGGGGCTGCGGGAGCTGTTTTTT.

The DNA of the CDR3 is TGTGCCAGCAGCCTCCCGGGGGGAAACACCGGGGAGCTGTTTTTT. Residues: CASSLPGGNTGELFF. V gene TRBV5-4 combines with J gene TRBJ2-2, with 7 bases matching TRBD2. Germline V CDR1 and CDR2: SGHNT, YYREEE (reference sequence). This CDR3 contains 15 residues. With V trimmed by 4 bases and J by 2 bases, 5 bases remained unmatched. The full variable domain, its missing parts supplied by reference TRBV5-4 and TRBJ2-2, is ETGVTQSPTHLIKTRGQQVTLRCSSQSGHNTVSWYQQALGQGPQFIFQYYREEENGRGNFPPRFSGLQFPNYSSELNVNALELDDSALYLCASSLPGGNTGELFFGEGSRLTVL.

This rearrangement joins TRBV5-8 to TRBJ2-1; the D gene is possibly TRBD2 (5 bases). The CDR3 runs to 14 residues. Germline CDR1 reads SGHTS; CDR2 reads YDEGEE. V lost 4 bases to trimming and J lost 0 bases, with 8 bases between them. This CDR3 reads CASSNRGSYNEQFF. The CDR3 DNA follows: TGTGCCAGCAGCAACCGGGGCTCCTACAATGAGCAGTTCTTC. The full variable domain, rest sourced from reference TRBV5-8 and TRBJ2-1, is EAGVTQSPTHLIKTRGQQATLRCSPISGHTSVYWYQQALGLGLQFLLWYDEGEERNRGNFPPRFSGRQFPNYSSELNVNALELEDSALYLCASSNRGSYNEQFFGPGTRLTVL.